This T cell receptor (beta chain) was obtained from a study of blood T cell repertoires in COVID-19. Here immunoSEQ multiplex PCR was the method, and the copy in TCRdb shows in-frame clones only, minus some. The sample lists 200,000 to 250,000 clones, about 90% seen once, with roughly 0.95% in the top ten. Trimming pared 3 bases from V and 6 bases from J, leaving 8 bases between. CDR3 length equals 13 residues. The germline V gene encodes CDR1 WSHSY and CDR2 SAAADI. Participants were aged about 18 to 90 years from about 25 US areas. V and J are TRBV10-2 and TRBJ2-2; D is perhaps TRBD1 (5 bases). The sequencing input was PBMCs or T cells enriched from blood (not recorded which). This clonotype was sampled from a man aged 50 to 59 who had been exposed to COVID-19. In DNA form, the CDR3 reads TGCGCCAGCAGTGACAGGGTGCCCGGGGAGCTGTTTTTT. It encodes CASSDRVPGELFF.